This TCR beta chain emerged from a study of CD8 T cells in ankylosing spondylitis. In making TCR beta libraries, quantitative 5'-RACE with molecular barcodes was used. TCRdb itself ran the 5' RACE reads through MiXCR, one entry per CDR3 protein. The data hold hundreds of thousands of distinct CDR3 sequences, with 8.2% observed a single time. The V segment lost 6 bases and the J segment 4 bases; nucleotides outside the gene matches: 9. Germline V CDR1 and CDR2: DFQATT, SNEGSKA (reference sequence). The length of the CDR3 is 15 residues. This clonotype was counted only a few times. What it binds is not known. Overall study findings and caveats: Reports say disease-linked clones showed up significantly more in matched ankylosing spondylitis synovial fluid. Reports of some motif variants in reactive arthritis synovial fluid and blood predate this one.

The chain combines TRBV20-1 with TRBJ2-1; TRBD2 matches at 10 bases. This TCR was recovered from a female donor with ankylosing spondylitis or in good health (not recorded which). Specimen: blood, either unsorted or a sorted T cell fraction (not recorded which). CDR3 in amino acids: CSATPMTSGYNEQFF. CDR3 DNA sequence: TGCAGTGCCACCCCCATGACTAGCGGGTACAATGAGCAGTTCTTC.